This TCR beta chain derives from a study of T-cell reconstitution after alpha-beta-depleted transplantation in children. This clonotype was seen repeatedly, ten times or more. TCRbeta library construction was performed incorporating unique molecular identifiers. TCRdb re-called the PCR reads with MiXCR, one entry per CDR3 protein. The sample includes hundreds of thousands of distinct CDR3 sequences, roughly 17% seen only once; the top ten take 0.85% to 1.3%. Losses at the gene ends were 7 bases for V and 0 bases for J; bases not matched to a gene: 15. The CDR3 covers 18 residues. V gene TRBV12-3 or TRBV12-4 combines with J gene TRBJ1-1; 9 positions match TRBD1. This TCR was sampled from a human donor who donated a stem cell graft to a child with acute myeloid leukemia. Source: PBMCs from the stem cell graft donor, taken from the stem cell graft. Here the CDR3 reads CASTTQRDHRGLNTEAFF. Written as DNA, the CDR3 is TGTGCCAGCACCACCCAACGGGATCACAGGGGGCTGAACACTGAAGCTTTCTTT.